Listed below are T cell receptor beta chains from one sample, sequenced in a study of blood T cell repertoires in COVID-19. The repertoire was sequenced with immunoSEQ multiplex PCR; TCRdb's copy has only in-frame clones and lacks some. The data hold around 230,000 clones, with approximately 84% observed a single time. The sequenced material came from PBMCs or T cells enriched from blood (not recorded which). The receptors were sampled from a middle-aged man who had recovered from COVID-19. CDR3s include the opening cysteine and the closing phenylalanine or tryptophan. Not all rows give a size; the values are once, few, many and, for expanded clones, a class.

J gene,clone size,V gene,CDR3 protein
TRBJ1-2,.,TRBV27,CASRLGPAGYGYTF
TRBJ1-2,.,TRBV20-1,CSASSRGNYGYTF
TRBJ1-5,.,TRBV2,CASRLGTGQPQHF
TRBJ2-7,.,TRBV7-2,CASSLSPYEQYF
TRBJ2-7,.,TRBV5-1,CASSLTGGLTYEQYF
TRBJ1-1,.,TRBV28,CASSSPVGGATEAFF
TRBJ1-4,.,TRBV6-5,CASSYSGTGGGEKLFF
TRBJ2-4,.,TRBV21-1,CASSEQGGYALGAKNIQYF
TRBJ2-5,once,TRBV5-6,CASSLVLTSDRETQYF
TRBJ2-7,once,TRBV7-6,CASSSYQSYEQYF
TRBJ1-5,.,TRBV5-6,CASSLYRQIYSNQPQHF
TRBJ2-7,.,TRBV5-4,CASSYHGSSYEQYF
TRBJ2-1,.,TRBV7-9,CASSFAGGRNEQFF
TRBJ1-5,once,TRBV27,CASSLTGSQPQHF
TRBJ2-2,once,TRBV3-1/TRBV3-2,CASSQETSGGTGELFF
TRBJ1-3,.,TRBV28,CASRGGTGSGNTIYF